A selection of T cell receptor beta chains follows, all from one sample in a study of blood T cells in healthy people across ages. Using its own MiXCR run on the 5' RACE reads, TCRdb lists one record per CDR3 protein. The data hold 750,000 to 1,000,000 distinct CDR3 sequences, with 25% to 35% observed a single time. The same data also contributed to another study, on T cells of mothers and their children.

The source material was blood. The receptors derive from a woman between 40 and 55 years old in good health. Each CDR3 is given with its conserved first and last residue. A D gene is named only where the DNA matches it firmly. Not every row has a clone size; where given, it reads once, few, many or a size class.

V gene	clone size	D gene	J gene	CDR3 protein	CDR3 DNA
TRBV24-1	-	-	TRBJ1-1	CATQAATAPLNTEAFF	TGTGCCACCCAGGCGGCAACTGCTCCTCTGAACACTGAAGCTTTCTTT
TRBV6-5	-	TRBD2	TRBJ2-1	CAGRLGLAGHQFF	TGTGCCGGCAGACTGGGACTAGCGGGGCATCAGTTCTTC
TRBV18	-	-	TRBJ2-2	CASSPRTEFTGELFF	TGTGCCAGCTCACCACGGACAGAGTTCACCGGGGAGCTGTTTTTT
TRBV7-3	few	TRBD2	TRBJ2-1	CASSSQAGGCNEQFF	TGTGCCAGCAGCTCACAAGCGGGGGGCTGCAATGAGCAGTTCTTC
TRBV29-1	few	TRBD2	TRBJ2-3	CSVCLAGNPYSTDTQYF	TGCAGCGTTTGTCTAGCGGGGAATCCCTACAGCACAGATACGCAGTATTTT
TRBV30	-	-	TRBJ2-7	CAWRRFHEQYF	TGTGCCTGGAGAAGGTTCCACGAGCAGTACTTC
TRBV24-1	-	-	TRBJ2-3	CATSDPGGRGDTQYF	TGTGCCACCAGTGACCCAGGGGGGCGCGGAGATACGCAGTATTTT
TRBV20-1	few	-	TRBJ1-1	CSAREVFRRGEAFF	TGCAGTGCTAGAGAAGTATTTAGGAGGGGTGAAGCTTTCTTT
TRBV7-2	few	-	TRBJ2-1	CASSLDRTPNNEQFF	TGTGCCAGCAGCTTAGACCGGACTCCTAACAATGAGCAGTTCTTC
TRBV29-1	-	TRBD1	TRBJ2-6	CSAAAQGARGANVLTF	TGCAGCGCCGCCGCACAGGGGGCGCGCGGGGCCAACGTCCTGACTTTC
TRBV7-2	-	-	TRBJ2-7	CASSAGFQGYEQYF	TGTGCCAGCAGCGCAGGGTTTCAGGGCTACGAGCAGTACTTC
TRBV7-2	many	TRBD1	TRBJ1-2	CASTRQGGLNGYTF	TGTGCCAGCACCCGTCAGGGGGGACTCAATGGCTACACCTTC
TRBV10-3	few	-	TRBJ1-5	CASGAEASQPQHF	TGTGCCTCAGGGGCAGAAGCATCACAGCCCCAGCATTTT
TRBV4-2	-	-	TRBJ1-3	CASSQDKGSSGNTIYF	TGTGCCAGCAGCCAAGATAAGGGGAGTTCTGGAAACACCATATATTTT
TRBV6-1	few	TRBD2	TRBJ2-2	CASRLASYTGELFF	TGTGCCAGCAGACTAGCGTCTTACACCGGGGAGCTGTTTTTT
TRBV25-1	-	-	TRBJ2-5	CASSGAEGGREETQYF	TGTGCCAGCAGTGGAGCGGAGGGGGGCCGGGAAGAGACCCAGTACTTC
TRBV28	few	-	TRBJ1-2	CAITGPGNYGYTF	TGTGCCATCACAGGCCCCGGAAACTATGGCTACACCTTC
TRBV4-1	-	-	TRBJ2-7	CVSSHRYEQYF	TGCGTCAGCAGCCACCGTTACGAGCAGTACTTC
TRBV28	once	-	TRBJ1-2	CASSYTGPNGYTF	TGTGCCAGCAGTTACACAGGGCCCAATGGCTACACCTTC
TRBV20-1	-	-	TRBJ1-2	CSASTGTYYGYTF	TGCAGTGCTAGTACGGGGACTTACTATGGCTACACCTTC
TRBV28	few	-	TRBJ2-5	CASYPAGARYQETQYF	TGTGCCAGCTACCCTGCGGGGGCTCGCTACCAAGAGACCCAGTACTTC
TRBV27	once	-	TRBJ2-1	CAGSLSGNEQFF	TGTGCCGGCAGTTTATCAGGCAATGAGCAGTTCTTC
TRBV5-1	once	-	TRBJ1-1	CASQITANTEAFF	TGCGCCAGTCAAATCACAGCGAACACTGAAGCTTTCTTT
TRBV19	-	-	TRBJ2-7	CASSLRPAGDYEQYF	TGTGCCAGTAGTCTTCGACCCGCAGGGGACTACGAGCAGTACTTC
TRBV5-1	-	TRBD2	TRBJ2-1	CASSPTSEFYNEQFF	TGCGCCAGCAGCCCGACTAGCGAGTTCTACAATGAGCAGTTCTTC
TRBV28	-	TRBD1	TRBJ1-2	CASSSRPGTGKGYGYTF	TGTGCCAGCAGTTCCCGCCCCGGGACAGGGAAAGGCTATGGCTACACCTTC
TRBV4-2	-	-	TRBJ2-5	CASSQGVGLQETQYF	TGTGCCAGCAGCCAAGGAGTGGGCCTACAAGAGACCCAGTACTTC
TRBV3-1	-	-	TRBJ1-1	CASSHPGRMNTEAFF	TGTGCCAGCAGCCACCCAGGACGGATGAACACTGAAGCTTTCTTT
TRBV5-1	-	-	TRBJ2-2	CASGFGRTRDTGELFF	TGCGCCAGCGGATTTGGTCGGACGAGGGACACCGGGGAGCTGTTTTTT